This entry lists 3 T cell receptor beta chains sequenced from one sample in a study of blood T cell repertoires in COVID-19. Profiling relied on immunoSEQ multiplex PCR, and the TCRdb table lists in-frame clones only, not all of them. The sample lists 150,000 to 200,000 clones; 65% to 85% were seen once. Sequencing input: peripheral blood. These receptors came from a human donor with acute or convalescent COVID-19. The donor label of this sample is uncertain.

The J gene is TRBJ2-2, the V gene TRBV7-2, with unresolved D. The CDR3 covers 14 residues. Trimming took 1 base from V and 4 from J, leaving 7 bases between them. Per the germline V gene, CDR1 is SGHTA and CDR2 is FQGNSA. CDR3 nucleotides: TGTGCCAGCAGCTTAGGAGTAATCACCGGGGAGCTGTTTTTT. Protein sequence: CASSLGVITGELFF.

The gene calls are TRBV27 and TRBJ2-3; 7 nucleotides line up with TRBD2. CDR1 is MNHEY, CDR2 SMNVEV, per germline (reference sequence). Unmatched junction bases numbered 8, after V lost 4 bases and J lost 4 bases. This CDR3 spans 15 amino acids. CDR3 sequence: CASSSPGLGSDTQYF. The CDR3, as DNA: TGTGCCAGCAGTTCCCCAGGACTAGGCTCAGATACGCAGTATTTT.

V and J are TRBV28 and TRBJ1-1, with 8 bases matching TRBD1. Germline V lookup: CDR1 MDHEN, CDR2 SYDVKM. Trimming took 5 bases from V and 0 from J; bases not matched to a gene: 5. CDR3 length: 15 amino acids. The CDR3: CASSQNRGMNTEAFF. The CDR3 nucleotides are TGTGCCAGCAGTCAAAACAGGGGGATGAACACTGAAGCTTTCTTT.